Sequencing of this TCR beta chain was carried out in a study of T cell repertoires in cytomegalovirus infection. Study at large: Indications of both CMV infection and matching HLA type were provided by public TCR beta signatures.

TCRdb independently ran MiXCR on the reads; one entry per CDR3 protein. The sample has about 260,000 distinct CDR3 sequences, roughly an eighth seen once; the top ten hold around 8.7%. This clonotype was recorded many times. This receptor was obtained from a human donor in good health (CMV status not recorded). Some clones in this sample may be carry-over from other donors' samples. The sample comprised PBMCs.

Here the CDR3 reads CASSNPTGYQETQYF. The CDR3, as DNA: TGTGCCAGCAGCAACCCGACAGGGTATCAAGAGACCCAGTACTTC. The rearrangement joins TRBV7-6 to TRBJ2-5; TRBD1 matches 7 bases. Germline V gene data show CDR1 as SGHVS and CDR2 as FNYEAQ. The CDR3 consists of 15 residues. After removal of 5 bases from V and 2 bases from J, the junction contained 8 bases not matched to a gene.